This T cell receptor (beta chain) was captured in a study of cytomegalovirus exposure and HLA in healthy donors (dated by TCRdb to between 2016 and 2019). Notes on the research overall: According to a later analysis, one platform produced both the 110 or so validation repertoires and the 666 repertoires of the first cohort. The study aimed to test whether signatures of past pathogen exposure could be identified by cataloging public T cell receptors. A separate validation cohort of more than 100 different subjects was used in addition to the roughly 670-subject first cohort. To predict cytomegalovirus infection status, the study combined high-throughput TCR immunosequencing, statistical association of individual TCRs with disease status, and machine learning.

Libraries were built with the immunoSEQ multiplex PCR assay. As for how the authors treated the data: A statistical classification framework was built to diagnose cytomegalovirus status from the catalog of TCR beta chain sequences. TCRdb limited this immuneACCESS table to in-frame rearrangements with V and J called. A share of clones is missing; checked studies link under half to unresolved V genes, and the rest is unexplained. V, J and clone size reflect that table, while D and trimming were determined from the DNA. In this sample the table shows about 130,000 clones, around 92% of which occur a single time. Of the sample, 3% to 4% falls within the top ten clones. Donors formed part of the validation cohort, which comprised 120 or so subjects and was distinct from the first cohort of over 500 subjects. Results and caveats for the whole study, not just this receptor: Of the cluster scores, 90% to 95% were above 0 in a later analysis, which found that TCRs clustered in the first cohort also tended to co-occur in the 120 validation repertoires. In vitro tests confirmed that a few of the cytomegalovirus-associated TCR beta chains recognize cytomegalovirus antigens. The classifier was reported to diagnose cytomegalovirus status with high specificity and sensitivity in both the original and validation cohorts. All 120 or so repertoires were used to score co-occurrence in the validation cohort in a later analysis, because that analysis had no HLA typing for the cohort. A total of about 150 TCR beta chains were listed by the study as associated with cytomegalovirus. Most TCR sequences were observed very rarely across donors, whereas some public TCRs were present in many individuals. It was suggested by the authors that the approach could potentially be generalized to other disease states and immunological phenotypes.

As concerns this clone: Its antigen is currently not known. Base qualities are not recorded, but no much larger clone differs from it by a single base.

Input material: PBMCs. The TCR comes from a man under 40 in good health and CMV-seronegative.

Read as DNA, the sequence is TGTGCCAGCAGCGTACAACAGTCTAATGAAAAACTGTTTTTT. Translation gives CASSVQQSNEKLFF. The chain was built from TRBV9 and TRBJ1-4; the D gene assignment is ambiguous. V is shortened by 1 base, J by 3 bases, and the region joining them spans 7 bases. CDR1 and CDR2 are read off the germline V gene as SGDLS and YYNGEE. The CDR3 runs 14 amino acids, cysteine and phenylalanine included. Just CDR3 DNA is preserved here, 42 bases in frame from base 1.